One and the same sample provided the 28 T cell receptor beta chains below, sequenced in a study of metastatic and nonmetastatic thyroid tumors. Before thyroid surgery, none of the patients had received any treatment. Via MiXCR, TCRdb re-called the PCR reads. This table has about 14,000 clones, about 30% appearing once. The sequencing input was tumor tissue. Source of these receptors: a female donor with papillary thyroid cancer or a benign thyroid nodule (not recorded which). Some clones in this sample may be carry-over from other donors' samples.

This clone is medium-sized (0.01 to 0.1%) within its sample. The chain employs TRBV29-1 and TRBJ2-3; 14 bases align to TRBD2. The CDR3 extends over 13 amino acids. With 7 bases clipped from V and 6 bases from J, the junction kept 3 bases outside the gene matches. The germline CDR1 and CDR2 sequences are SQVTM and ANQGSEA. CDR3 DNA: TGCAGCGCCGGGACTAGCGGGAGTGATACGCAGTATTTT. Residues: CSAGTSGSDTQYF.

V gene TRBV3-1 combines with J gene TRBJ2-4; maybe TRBD1 (7 bases). This CDR3 has 16 residues. Per the germline V gene, CDR1 is LGHDT and CDR2 is YNNKEL (reference sequence). The V and J ends lost 3 bases and 4 bases respectively, with 16 bases between them. In DNA, the CDR3 is TGTGCCAGCAGCCAGGGGTCAGGGGGAGGTAAAAACATTCAGTACTTC. Its translation: CASSQGSGGGKNIQYF.

This clone was seen only a few times. The V and J genes are TRBV12-3 or TRBV12-4 and TRBJ1-2; D is perhaps TRBD1 (5 bases). The V end lost 8 bases, the J end lost 4 bases, and 20 bases lay between the germline ends. The CDR3 loop spans 15 amino acids. CDR3 sequence (DNA): TGTGCCAGCCGTGGGGTGGGACCGCGGGGCTATGGCTACACCTTC. Its translation is CASRGVGPRGYGYTF.

This clone was counted once. V and J are TRBV30 and TRBJ2-1; weak D call: TRBD1 (6 bases). Trimming left V 4 bases short and J 0 bases short, with 10 bases between. The CDR3 contains 14 residues. Looked up from germline, CDR1 is GTSNPN and CDR2 is SVGIG (reference sequence). In DNA form, the CDR3 reads TGTGCCTGGAAACAGGGTTACTCCTACAATGAGCAGTTCTTC. It encodes CAWKQGYSYNEQFF.

By share, this clone counts as medium-sized. The J gene is TRBJ2-5, the V gene TRBV3-1, with 9 bases identical to TRBD2. The CDR3 spans 18 residues. Germline trimming cut 4 bases from V and 3 bases from J; bases unmatched to any gene: 15. Germline-derived CDR1 and CDR2 are LGHDT and YNNKEL (reference sequence). This chain's CDR3 is CASSPLTSGEGVKETQYF. DNA for the CDR3: TGTGCCAGCAGCCCCCTGACTAGCGGAGAGGGGGTGAAAGAGACCCAGTACTTC.

This clone has just a few counts. The chain joins TRBV6-5 to TRBJ2-7; TRBD1 agrees at 7 bases. The germline V gene encodes CDR1 MNHEY and CDR2 SVGAGI. This CDR3 is 14 amino acids long. V gave up 7 bases and J gave up 6 bases; unmatched junction bases: 12. CDR3 DNA: TGTGCCAGCAAGTTGGACAGGTCAACTATCGAGCAGTACTTC. Protein: CASKLDRSTIEQYF.

V and J are TRBV5-1 and TRBJ2-7, with unresolved D. Germline loops: CDR1 SGHRS, CDR2 YFSETQ. Trimming shortened V by 0 bases and J by 6 bases, and 13 bases separated the two germline ends. The CDR3 contains 14 residues. The CDR3 DNA reads as TGCGCCAGCAGCTTGGCCCTGGGAACCTGCGAGCAGTACTTC. This encodes CASSLALGTCEQYF.

This chain links TRBV28 with TRBJ1-2, with D possibly being TRBD1 (5 bases). Trimming removed 3 bases at V and 3 bases at J, with 14 bases between. Germline V gene sequence: CDR1 MDHEN, CDR2 SYDVKM. The CDR3 has 15 residues. The CDR3 bases are TGTGCCAGCAGTTTGGTCTGGGACTGGGACTATGGCTACACCTTC. This gives the protein CASSLVWDWDYGYTF.

The rearrangement uses TRBV4-1 and TRBJ1-4, with TRBD1 as a possible D gene (5 bases). V dropped 4 bases and J dropped 6 bases, with 12 bases sitting between them. Germline-derived CDR1 and CDR2 are MGHRA and YSYEKL. The CDR3 consists of 14 residues. The DNA of the CDR3 is TGCGCCAGCAGCCTAGTTCAAGGGGATGAAAAACTGTTTTTT. This sequence encodes CASSLVQGDEKLFF.

The chain has TRBV20-1 and TRBJ1-2, with D unresolved. CDR1 DFQATT and CDR2 SNEGSKA come from the germline V gene (reference sequence). The CDR3 is made up of 12 amino acids. V was shortened by 2 bases and J by 7 bases, with 11 bases between the two germline ends. The chain's CDR3 is CSARNSETGYTF. The CDR3 bases are TGCAGTGCTAGAAACAGCGAGACTGGCTACACCTTC.

This clone was seen a handful of times. The chain combines TRBV29-1 with TRBJ2-3; 9 nucleotides align to TRBD1. The CDR3 consists of 14 residues. Germline CDR1 reads SQVTM; CDR2 reads ANQGSEA. V lost 5 bases and J lost 3; bases outside the gene matches: 6. The CDR3 is CSVIQGARTDTQYF. CDR3 nucleotide sequence: TGCAGCGTTATACAGGGGGCGCGGACAGATACGCAGTATTTT.

The chain joins TRBV7-9 to TRBJ1-1, with unresolved D. The CDR3 length is 12 residues. Trimming stripped 4 bases from V and 0 bases from J, with 3 bases between. The germline V gene encodes CDR1 SEHNR and CDR2 FQNEAQ (reference sequence). The CDR3 protein is CASSYLNTEAFF. CDR3 nucleotide sequence: TGTGCCAGCAGCTACCTGAACACTGAAGCTTTCTTT. The whole variable domain, filled in from reference TRBV7-9 and TRBJ1-1, reads DTGVSQNPRHKITKRGQNVTFRCDPISEHNRLYWYRQTLGQGPEFLTYFQNEAQLEKSRLLSDRFSAERPKGSFSTLEIQRTEQGDSAMYLCASSYLNTEAFFGQGTRLTVV.

This clone appeared many times. This chain links TRBV5-5 with TRBJ1-1; 10 nucleotides match TRBD1. V trimming: 0 bases; J trimming: 5 bases; junction bases outside the gene matches: 1. CDR1 SGHKS and CDR2 YYEKEE come from the germline V gene (reference sequence). CDR3 length: 14 amino acids. In DNA form, the CDR3 reads TGTGCCAGCAGCTTGGAGGGACAGGGGACTGAAGCTTTCTTT. Translated: CASSLEGQGTEAFF. Filled out from reference TRBV5-5 and TRBJ1-1, the complete variable domain reads DAGVTQSPTHLIKTRGQQVTLRCSPISGHKSVSWYQQVLGQGPQFIFQYYEKEERGRGNFPDRFSARQFPNYSSELNVNALLLGDSALYLCASSLEGQGTEAFFGQGTRLTVV.

V and J are TRBV20-1 and TRBJ2-7, with D perhaps matching TRBD1 (6 bases). Germline V lookup: CDR1 DFQATT, CDR2 SNEGSKA (reference sequence). There are 16 residues in the CDR3. Trimming pared 3 bases from V and 2 bases from J, leaving 20 bases between. The CDR3 sequence: CSARGPPGRTAYEQYF. The CDR3 DNA reads TGCAGTGCTAGGGGCCCACCGGGACGGACAGCCTACGAGCAGTACTTC.

This clone came up many times. The chain links TRBV5-5 to TRBJ2-7; D not resolved. Germline CDR1 reads SGHKS; CDR2 reads YYEKEE (reference sequence). CDR3 size: 11 residues. The V end lost 5 bases, the J end lost 5 bases, and 8 bases lay between the germline ends. CDR3 nucleotide sequence: TGTGCCAGCAGATCGGGTAACGAGCAGTACTTC. Protein product: CASRSGNEQYF.

This clone occurred many times. The rearrangement links TRBV11-3 to TRBJ2-3; D gene uncertain. Trimming left V 1 base short and J 4 bases short, with 3 bases between. Germline assignment: CDR1 SGHNT and CDR2 YENEEA. The CDR3 runs 12 residues. The CDR3 nucleotides read TGTGCCAGCAGCTTAGTCCCAGATACGCAGTATTTT. It codes for CASSLVPDTQYF.

This clone has more than one count but fewer than ten. V and J are TRBV6-6 and TRBJ2-3; 14 bases align to TRBD2. V shed 10 bases, J shed 1 base, and the junction held 10 bases outside the gene matches. Germline CDR1 MNHNY, CDR2 SVGAGI (reference sequence). The CDR3 has 17 amino acids. The CDR3 coding sequence is TGTGCCAAAAACCCGGGACTAGCGGGGGAGGGCACAGATACGCAGTATTTT. This translates into CAKNPGLAGEGTDTQYF.

This clone has just a few counts. The chain is built from TRBV2 and TRBJ2-2, with 8 bases identical to TRBD1. This CDR3 has 14 residues. V lost 6 bases and J lost 3; bases outside the gene matches: 3. In germline, CDR1 is SNHLY, CDR2 FYNNEI. CDR3 nucleotide sequence: TGTGCCAGCAGCCGGGACAGGTACACCGGGGAGCTGTTTTTT. Its protein product is CASSRDRYTGELFF.

This clone was seen repeatedly, ten times or more. V usage is TRBV6-6 and J usage is TRBJ2-3; no clear D gene. In germline, CDR1 is MNHNY, CDR2 SVGAGI (reference sequence). With 0 bases removed from V and 0 bases from J, the gap between germline ends came to 10 bases. The CDR3 has 16 residues. The CDR3 DNA reads TGTGCCAGCAGTTACTCGGCCGTAGAAAGCACAGATACGCAGTATTTT. Translated, it gives CASSYSAVESTDTQYF.

This chain links TRBV11-3 with TRBJ2-3; D remains unclear. CDR3 length: 12 amino acids. Germline CDR1 reads SGHNT; CDR2 reads YENEEA. V was shortened by 1 base and J by 5 bases, with 4 bases between the two germline ends. The CDR3, as DNA: TGTGCCAGCAGCTTAGCGGAAGATACGCAGTATTTT. Its translation: CASSLAEDTQYF.

This clone was picked up many times. The chain employs TRBV3-1 and TRBJ2-3; 10 positions match TRBD2. Germline loops: CDR1 LGHDT, CDR2 YNNKEL (reference sequence). CDR3 size: 17 residues. The J segment lost 0 bases and the V segment lost 3 bases, leaving 6 bases of the junction unmatched. CDR3 DNA: TGTGCCAGCAGCCAGATACTAGCGGGAACTAGCACAGATACGCAGTATTTT. This encodes CASSQILAGTSTDTQYF.

This rearrangement joins TRBV3-1 to TRBJ1-2; D is undetermined. The CDR3 contains 9 residues. Per germline, CDR1 LGHDT and CDR2 YNNKEL (reference sequence). The ends were cut back, 3 bases at V and 7 bases at J, with 0 bases in the middle. DNA of the CDR3: TGTGCCAGCAGCCATGGCTACACCTTC. Translated: CASSHGYTF.

This clone was detected ten times or more. The CDR3 ends on some other residue instead of the conserved phenylalanine or tryptophan, so this is likely a read error. This chain joins TRBV11-3 and TRBJ1-4; 7 bases fit TRBD1. V trimming: 5 bases; J trimming: 0 bases; junction bases outside the gene matches: 3. The germline V gene encodes CDR1 SGHNT and CDR2 YENEEA. The CDR3 has 15 residues. The CDR3 is CASSPGQATNEKLFS. The CDR3 coding sequence is TGTGCCAGCAGCCCCGGACAGGCAACTAATGAAAAACTGTTTTCT.

This clone is termed medium-sized. The V gene is TRBV5-1, the J gene TRBJ2-1, with D possibly matching TRBD1 (6 bases). In germline, CDR1 is SGHRS, CDR2 YFSETQ. This CDR3 is 13 amino acids long. Trimming took off 4 bases at V and 8 bases at J, with 13 bases between the two ends. The CDR3 DNA sequence: TGCGCCAGCAGCCAGCGTGAGGGGGATGAGCAGTTCTTC. As protein: CASSQREGDEQFF.

This clone was seen ten or more times. Being one base from a much bigger clone, this may be a read error. This sample also contains other DNA sequences that code for the same CDR3. The chain uses TRBV11-2 and TRBJ2-7, with TRBD2 matching 7 bases. After removal of 5 bases from V and 4 bases from J, the junction contained 17 bases not matched to a gene. Germline V gene data show CDR1 as SGHAT and CDR2 as FQNNGV. This CDR3 has 17 amino acids. Written as DNA, the CDR3 is TGTGCCAGCAGCCCCTTCGGGGGGTTAGGAGCGGGGTACGAGCAGTACTTC. Its protein product is CASSPFGGLGAGYEQYF. Filled out from reference TRBV11-2 and TRBJ2-7, the complete variable domain reads EAGVAQSPRYKIIEKRQSVAFWCNPISGHATLYWYQQILGQGPKLLIQFQNNGVVDDSQLPKDRFSAERLKGVDSTLKIQPAKLEDSAVYLCASSPFGGLGAGYEQYFGPGTRLTVT.

The V call is TRBV5-1, the J call TRBJ2-1; a weak D match, TRBD2 (5 bases). This CDR3 has 15 residues. CDR1 and CDR2 (germline): SGHRS, YFSETQ. Trimming left V 1 base short and J 6 bases short, with 14 bases between. The CDR3 sequence: CASSLMSGSCNEQFF. Written as DNA, the CDR3 is TGCGCCAGCAGCTTGATGTCGGGATCGTGCAATGAGCAGTTCTTC.

The chain links TRBV3-1 to TRBJ1-1; 7 nucleotides agree with TRBD1. V shed 4 bases, J shed 7 bases, and the junction held 6 bases outside the gene matches. The CDR3 has 13 amino acids. Per germline, CDR1 LGHDT and CDR2 YNNKEL (reference sequence). The CDR3 region has the DNA TGTGCCAGCAGCCGTCAGGGGGGGGGTGAAGCTTTCTTT. This codes for CASSRQGGGEAFF.

About this clone: Since a much larger clone is just one base distant, this may be a read error. The chain is built from TRBV20-1 and TRBJ2-7; unclear D gene. Per the germline V gene, CDR1 is DFQATT and CDR2 is SNEGSKA (reference sequence). V dropped 3 bases and J dropped 4 bases, with 16 bases sitting between them. This CDR3 is 14 amino acids long. The CDR3 spells CSARDLEVYYEQYF. In nucleotides, the CDR3 is TGCAGTGCTAGGGACCTTGAGGTGTATTACGAGCAGTACTTC.